These 6 T cell receptor beta chains were all obtained from the same sample, sequenced in a study of CD8 T cells in Susac syndrome (dated by TCRdb to the late 2010s). Libraries were made using the immunoSEQ multiplex PCR assay. RNA was extracted with the RNeasy kit and 0.5 to 1 ug was reverse transcribed using random hexamers. Starting from the raw public reads, TCRdb applied fastp trimming at Q25, assembled clones with MiXCR and retained in-frame beta chains. Every entry covers one CDR3 protein and lists the most common genes and DNA from its rows. The sample table shows around 230,000 distinct CDR3 sequences, and around 96% are seen once. The top ten clones comprise roughly 0.1% of the sample. Material: CD4+ T cells from PBMCs. The receptors come from a human donor with Susac syndrome.

The gene calls are TRBV20-1 and TRBJ2-3; D is unresolved. The CDR3 totals 15 residues. CDR1 is DFQATT and CDR2 is SNEGSKA in the germline V gene (reference sequence). Trimming cost V 0 bases and J 2 bases, with 12 bases left between them. This CDR3 is CSARDSRRTTDTQYF. CDR3 bases: TGCAGTGCTAGAGATTCCCGCAGAACCACAGATACGCAGTATTTT.

The sample holds one count of this clonotype. The chain recombines TRBV29-1 with TRBJ1-1, with D maybe TRBD1 (5 bases). Germline values: CDR1 SQVTM, CDR2 ANQGSEA. V was pared by 4 bases and J by 4 bases, with 13 bases between. This CDR3 comprises 13 residues. CDR3 amino acids: CSVVRRVGTEAFF. For the CDR3, the DNA is TGCAGCGTTGTACGCAGGGTCGGCACTGAAGCTTTCTTT.

The rearrangement joins TRBV15 to TRBJ2-7; 7 nucleotides match TRBD1. Trimming took 0 bases from V and 1 from J; bases not matched to a gene: 3. The CDR3 totals 15 residues. Germline CDR1 reads LNHNV; CDR2 reads YYDKDF (reference sequence). The CDR3 is CATSREGGASYEQYF. The CDR3 nucleotides read TGTGCCACCAGCAGAGAAGGGGGCGCATCCTACGAGCAGTACTTC.

This rearrangement joins TRBV5-1 to TRBJ2-7; D is undetermined. Germline V gene sequence: CDR1 SGHRS, CDR2 YFSETQ. The CDR3 runs 12 residues. Between the trimmed V and J ends, which lost 0 bases and 5 bases, there was a span of 6 bases. This chain's CDR3 is CASSLVLNEQYF. In DNA form, the CDR3 reads TGCGCCAGCAGCTTGGTTTTGAACGAGCAGTACTTC. The entire variable domain, with the rest obtained from reference TRBV5-1 and TRBJ2-7, is as follows: KAGVTQTPRYLIKTRGQQVTLSCSPISGHRSVSWYQQTPGQGLQFLFEYFSETQRNKGNFPGRFSGRQFSNSRSEMNVSTLELGDSALYLCASSLVLNEQYFGPGTRLTVT.

V is TRBV24-1 and J is TRBJ2-1, with D possibly being TRBD1 (5 bases). CDR3 length equals 18 residues. Trimming cost V 6 bases and J 2 bases, with 22 bases left between them. Germline lookup yields CDR1 KGHDR and CDR2 SFDVKD. The chain's CDR3 is CATSSNGNRNSPYNEQFF. The CDR3 DNA is TGTGCCACCAGTTCAAATGGGAACAGGAATAGTCCCTACAATGAGCAGTTCTTC.

The chain uses TRBV29-1 and TRBJ2-1; no definite D call. Deletions cut 0 bases from V and 0 bases from J, with 12 bases between. The CDR3 is 16 amino acids. Germline values: CDR1 SQVTM, CDR2 ANQGSEA. In nucleotides, the CDR3 is TGCAGCGTTGAAGATCGTGAACCGGCCTCCTACAATGAGCAGTTCTTC. The encoded protein is CSVEDREPASYNEQFF.